The 30 T cell receptor beta chains below come from one sample, sequenced in a study of blood T cell repertoires in COVID-19. Sequencing used immunoSEQ multiplex PCR; TCRdb keeps in-frame clones, though not all of them. The table records fewer than 500,000 clones, about 87% of them present only once. What was sequenced was peripheral blood. These receptors all come from a young man with COVID-19, enrolled during active disease.

The chain employs TRBV10-1 and TRBJ2-5, with 7 bases identical to TRBD2. The germline gives CDR1 WNHNN, CDR2 SYGVQD (reference sequence). V gave up 0 bases and J gave up 5 bases; unmatched junction bases: 6. There are 15 residues in the CDR3. This CDR3 reads CASSESEREMETQYF. The CDR3 DNA reads TGCGCCAGCAGTGAGTCGGAGCGGGAAATGGAGACCCAGTACTTC.

About this clone: An end of the junction does not agree with germline; a read error may underlie this. This chain joins TRBV7-7 and TRBJ2-2; D is possibly TRBD1 (5 bases). CDR1 is SSHAT, CDR2 FNYEAQ, per germline (reference sequence). The CDR3 extends over 16 amino acids. DNA of the CDR3: TGTGCTAGCAGCCCAGGGATTATTCCGAACACCGGGGAGCTGTTTTTT. This sequence encodes CASSPGIIPNTGELFF. The whole variable domain, remainder taken from reference TRBV7-7 and TRBJ2-2, is GAGVSQSPRYKVTKRGQDVTLRCDPISSHATLYWYQQALGQGPEFLTYFNYEAQPDKSGLPSDRFSAERPEGSISTLTIQRTEQRDSAMYRCASSPGIIPNTGELFFGEGSRLTVL.

This chain links TRBV4-1 with TRBJ2-5; TRBD1 agrees at 9 bases. The CDR3 is made up of 14 amino acids. The junction had 7 bases not matched to a gene; V was cut back by 6 bases and J by 5 bases. Germline loops: CDR1 MGHRA, CDR2 YSYEKL. CDR3 region: CASSRWDREETQYF. The DNA of the CDR3 is TGCGCCAGCAGTCGTTGGGACAGGGAGGAGACCCAGTACTTC.

This clone was seen more than once but under ten times. The rearrangement links TRBV7-9 to TRBJ2-2; tentatively, D is TRBD2 (6 bases). The germline CDR1 and CDR2 sequences are SEHNR and FQNEAQ (reference sequence). CDR3 length: 14 amino acids. The ends were cut back, 2 bases at V and 6 bases at J, with 10 bases in the middle. CDR3 sequence reads: CASSLPRLAGELFF. The CDR3 DNA is TGTGCCAGCAGCTTACCGAGACTAGCCGGGGAGCTGTTTTTT.

The chain recombines TRBV11-3 with TRBJ1-1, with 8 bases aligning to TRBD1. The germline CDR1 and CDR2 sequences are SGHNT and YENEEA. The CDR3 spans 14 residues. Unmatched junction bases numbered 3, after V lost 3 bases and J lost 3 bases. The CDR3 protein is CASSLMTGDTEAFF. CDR3 in DNA: TGTGCCAGCAGCTTGATGACAGGGGACACTGAAGCTTTCTTT.

This clone was recorded a few times. This chain's CDR3 is CASSKAGTAGTEAFF. The CDR3 DNA reads as TGTGCCAGCAGCAAAGCCGGGACAGCGGGCACTGAAGCTTTCTTT. The chain recombines TRBV2 with TRBJ1-1; 7 bases are shared with TRBD1. The V and J ends lost 6 bases and 4 bases, in that order; junction bases with no gene match: 11. Germline V lookup: CDR1 SNHLY, CDR2 FYNNEI. The CDR3 loop spans 15 amino acids. The variable domain in full, completed from reference TRBV2 and TRBJ1-1, reads EPEVTQTPSHQVTQMGQEVILRCVPISNHLYFYWYRQILGQKVEFLVSFYNNEISEKSEIFDDQFSVERPDGSNFTLKIRSTKLEDSAMYFCASSKAGTAGTEAFFGQGTRLTVV.

The chain has TRBV3-1 (or the pseudogene TRBV3-2) and TRBJ1-6; D uncertain. The CDR3 is made up of 16 amino acids. Trimming cost V 1 base and J 7 bases, with 14 bases left between them. The V gene's germline CDR1 is LGHDT and CDR2 YNNKEL (reference sequence). The DNA of the CDR3 is TGTGCCAGCAGCCAAGTAGGCACCGGCGGGAATTCACCCCTCCACTTT. This encodes CASSQVGTGGNSPLHF.

The rearrangement uses TRBV28 and TRBJ1-4; D gene ambiguous. This CDR3 has 12 amino acids. V shed 3 bases and J shed 8 bases, with 7 bases lying between them. Germline V lookup: CDR1 MDHEN, CDR2 SYDVKM. This CDR3 reads CASSFVAEKLFF. The CDR3 DNA is TGTGCCAGCAGTTTTGTTGCGGAAAAACTGTTTTTT.

The chain couples TRBV12-3 or TRBV12-4 to TRBJ1-5, with D uncertain. Between the trimmed V and J ends, which lost 9 bases and 2 bases, there was a span of 11 bases. The CDR3 runs to 13 residues. The CDR3 coding sequence is TGTGCCAGTTCCCGGTCCGGCAATCAGCCCCAGCATTTT. Translating gives CASSRSGNQPQHF.

The chain has TRBV2 and TRBJ1-1; D is unclear. Germline assignment: CDR1 SNHLY and CDR2 FYNNEI. The germline V and J ends were trimmed by 8 bases and 1 base, with 17 bases remaining between them. The CDR3 covers 15 residues. CDR3 protein: CASPHTAQSNTEAFF. In nucleotides, the CDR3 is TGTGCCAGCCCCCACACGGCACAGTCGAACACTGAAGCTTTCTTT.

The V and J genes are TRBV19 and TRBJ2-7; D possibly corresponds to TRBD2 (5 bases). CDR1 and CDR2 from the germline V gene are LNHDA and SQIVND (reference sequence). This CDR3 comprises 14 residues. V lost 1 base, J lost 3 bases, and 10 bases lay in between. CDR3 bases: TGTGCCAGTAGTATAGTTCTCACTAGCTACGAGCAGTACTTC. This translates into CASSIVLTSYEQYF.

The J gene is TRBJ2-3, the V gene TRBV4-1; weak D call: TRBD2 (5 bases). Trimming removed 3 bases at V and 0 bases at J, with 13 bases between. Germline assignment: CDR1 MGHRA and CDR2 YSYEKL. CDR3 length: 16 amino acids. CDR3 sequence: CASSQLREPSTDTQYF. CDR3 in DNA: TGCGCCAGCAGCCAGCTCCGGGAACCGAGCACAGATACGCAGTATTTT.

This clone appeared a single time. V and J are TRBV7-9 and TRBJ2-7; a possible D gene is TRBD1 (5 bases). The germline gives CDR1 SEHNR, CDR2 FQNEAQ (reference sequence). Trimming took off 1 base at V and 5 bases at J, with 9 bases between the two ends. CDR3 length equals 13 residues. The CDR3 DNA reads as TGTGCCAGCAGCTTAGGGCCAGGGAACGAGCAGTACTTC. Translation: CASSLGPGNEQYF.

Notes on this clone: Other DNA sequences from this sample encode an identical CDR3 as well. This chain connects TRBV4-1 to TRBJ2-7, with a weak D call TRBD1 (6 bases). V lost 1 base, J lost 4 bases, and 14 bases lay in between. Germline CDR1 and CDR2: MGHRA and YSYEKL. The CDR3 sequence is 15 residues long. DNA for the CDR3: TGCGCCAGCAGCCAAGCCTCAGGGGTTTCGTACGAGCAGTACTTC. Translating gives CASSQASGVSYEQYF.

CDR3 sequence: CATRQDSNSYEQYF. The CDR3 bases are TGTGCCACCCGACAGGACTCCAACTCCTACGAGCAGTACTTC. V gene TRBV5-4 combines with J gene TRBJ2-7, with D perhaps matching TRBD1 (6 bases). V gave up 9 bases and J gave up 0 bases, with 16 bases separating them. The CDR3 consists of 14 residues. Per germline, CDR1 SGHNT and CDR2 YYREEE (reference sequence).

The J gene is TRBJ2-1, the V gene TRBV19; D not resolved. V shed 0 bases and J shed 9 bases, with 9 bases lying between them. This CDR3 contains 13 residues. The germline gives CDR1 LNHDA, CDR2 SQIVND (reference sequence). The CDR3 DNA sequence: TGTGCCAGTAGTATAGATCCTAGGTTTGAGCAGTTCTTC. This translates into CASSIDPRFEQFF.

This chain links TRBV19 with TRBJ2-4; possible D gene TRBD2, 7 bases. The germline CDR1 and CDR2 sequences are LNHDA and SQIVND (reference sequence). V gave up 7 bases and J gave up 3 bases, with 19 bases separating them. CDR3 length: 16 amino acids. In DNA, the CDR3 is TGTGCCAGTAAGCCAGTCGCGGGGGCCGACAAAAACATTCAGTACTTC. Its translation is CASKPVAGADKNIQYF.

The V gene is TRBV5-4, the J gene TRBJ2-7; D perhaps matches TRBD2 (5 bases). Germline-derived CDR1 and CDR2 are SGHNT and YYREEE (reference sequence). V was cut by 1 base and J by 6 bases, with 11 bases left in between. The CDR3 runs to 13 residues. CDR3 DNA: TGTGCCAGCAGCTTGCAAGGAGGTGGCGAGCAGTACTTC. Translating it yields CASSLQGGGEQYF. Drawing the rest from reference TRBV5-4 and TRBJ2-7, the complete variable domain is ETGVTQSPTHLIKTRGQQVTLRCSSQSGHNTVSWYQQALGQGPQFIFQYYREEENGRGNFPPRFSGLQFPNYSSELNVNALELDDSALYLCASSLQGGGEQYFGPGTRLTVT.

The chain links TRBV28 to TRBJ2-1; tentative D call: TRBD2 (5 bases). This CDR3 contains 13 residues. Germline V CDR1 and CDR2: MDHEN, SYDVKM. Trimming removed 4 bases at V and 3 bases at J, with 7 bases between. The CDR3: CASSWSGYNEQFF. CDR3 nucleotide sequence: TGTGCCAGCAGTTGGAGCGGCTACAATGAGCAGTTCTTC.

The chain couples TRBV7-9 to TRBJ2-2; the D gene is possibly TRBD2 (7 bases). Germline CDR1 and CDR2: SEHNR and FQNEAQ (reference sequence). The CDR3 runs to 15 residues. The V end lost 3 bases, the J end lost 6 bases, and 14 bases lay between the germline ends. CDR3 in amino acids: CASSFLAGASGELFF. The CDR3 DNA reads TGTGCCAGCAGCTTTCTGGCGGGGGCCTCCGGGGAGCTGTTTTTT.

The chain couples TRBV2 to TRBJ2-7, with 9 positions matching TRBD1. V dropped 4 bases and J dropped 8; count of bases not matched to a gene: 6. The CDR3 consists of 13 residues. Germline CDR1 is SNHLY and CDR2 is FYNNEI. CDR3 amino acids: CASSGTDRGQQYF. Here the CDR3 DNA reads TGTGCCAGCAGTGGGACGGACAGGGGCCAGCAGTACTTC.

The rearrangement links TRBV5-1 to TRBJ2-4; 12 nucleotides match TRBD1. V gave up 4 bases and J gave up 9 bases; unmatched junction bases: 5. Looked up from germline, CDR1 is SGHRS and CDR2 is YFSETQ. The length of the CDR3 is 14 residues. The CDR3 DNA reads as TGCGCCAGCAGCGGGGACAGGGGGCATGGCATTCAGTACTTC. Encoded protein: CASSGDRGHGIQYF.

The CDR3 loop is CASIGQGTGRPQHF. CDR3 coding DNA: TGTGCCAGCATCGGACAGGGGACGGGGCGGCCCCAGCATTTT. The chain combines TRBV6-5 with TRBJ1-5; 9 bases map to TRBD1. With V trimmed by 7 bases and J by 9 bases, 10 bases remained unmatched. The CDR3 runs to 14 residues. Germline loops: CDR1 MNHEY, CDR2 SVGAGI.

V usage is TRBV4-2 and J usage is TRBJ2-5; TRBD2 matches at 10 bases. J gave up 7 bases and V 4 bases, and 9 bases lay outside the gene matches. This CDR3 spans 15 amino acids. CDR1 is LGHNA, CDR2 YNFKEQ, per germline. DNA of the CDR3: TGTGCCAGCAGCCGACCCCTAGCGGGAGATGGGACCCAGTACTTC. Residues: CASSRPLAGDGTQYF.

The rearrangement uses TRBV11-2 and TRBJ1-3; no definite D call. Germline V lookup: CDR1 SGHAT, CDR2 FQNNGV. The V end was cut by 5 bases, the J end by 1 base, with 6 bases between. The CDR3 contains 13 residues. CDR3 bases: TGTGCCAGCAGCCTACCTTCTGGAAACACCATATATTTT. Protein sequence: CASSLPSGNTIYF.

The J gene is TRBJ2-2, the V gene TRBV18, with D perhaps TRBD1 (5 bases). V gave up 5 bases and J gave up 0 bases, with 10 bases separating them. Germline-derived CDR1 and CDR2 are KGHSH and LQKENI. The CDR3 is 15 amino acids. CDR3: CASSDDRSNTGELFF. DNA for the CDR3: TGTGCCAGCTCAGACGACAGATCGAACACCGGGGAGCTGTTTTTT.

The V call is TRBV4-1, the J call TRBJ2-7, with a weak D call TRBD2 (6 bases). V lost 4 bases, J lost 5 bases, and 21 bases lay in between. Germline lookup yields CDR1 MGHRA and CDR2 YSYEKL. This CDR3 region has 16 residues. The CDR3 bases are TGCGCCAGCAGCCCGGGGAGGCCGAAAATTCGCCACGAGCAGTACTTC. As protein: CASSPGRPKIRHEQYF.

This chain joins TRBV6-1 and TRBJ2-1; 9 bases line up with TRBD2. The V gene's germline CDR1 is MNHNS and CDR2 SASEGT. The CDR3 contains 16 residues. The V and J ends lost 0 bases and 9 bases, in that order; junction bases with no gene match: 9. CDR3 amino acids: CASSEAYGGRDGEQFF. CDR3 in DNA: TGTGCCAGCAGTGAAGCGTACGGCGGGAGGGATGGTGAGCAGTTCTTC.

J is TRBJ2-1 and V is TRBV5-5, with TRBD2 matching over 9 bases. Per germline, CDR1 SGHKS and CDR2 YYEKEE (reference sequence). The CDR3 is 16 amino acids. V was clipped by 4 bases and J by 6 bases; unmatched bases: 11. The CDR3 reads CASSPHGGTSSNEQFF. The CDR3 DNA reads TGTGCCAGCAGCCCGCACGGGGGGACTAGCTCCAATGAGCAGTTCTTC. Looking up the rest from reference TRBV5-5 and TRBJ2-1 gives the full variable domain: DAGVTQSPTHLIKTRGQQVTLRCSPISGHKSVSWYQQVLGQGPQFIFQYYEKEERGRGNFPDRFSARQFPNYSSELNVNALLLGDSALYLCASSPHGGTSSNEQFFGPGTRLTVL.

This CDR3 is CASSPGTPNEKLFF. DNA of the CDR3: TGTGCCAGCAGCCCCGGGACACCTAATGAAAAACTGTTTTTT. The chain couples TRBV3-1 (or the pseudogene TRBV3-2) to TRBJ1-4, with a possible D match to TRBD1 (6 bases). Trimming cost V 4 bases and J 3 bases, with 9 bases left between them. Germline-derived CDR1 and CDR2 are LGHDT and YNNKEL (reference sequence). The CDR3 covers 14 residues.